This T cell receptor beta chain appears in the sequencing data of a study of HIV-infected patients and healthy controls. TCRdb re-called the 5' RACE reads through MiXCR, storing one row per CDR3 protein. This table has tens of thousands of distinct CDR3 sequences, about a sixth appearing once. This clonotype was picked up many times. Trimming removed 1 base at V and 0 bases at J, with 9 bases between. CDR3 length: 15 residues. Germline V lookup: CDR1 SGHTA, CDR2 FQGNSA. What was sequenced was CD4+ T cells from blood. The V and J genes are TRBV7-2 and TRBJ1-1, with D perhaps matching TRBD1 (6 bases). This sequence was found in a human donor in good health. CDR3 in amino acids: CASSLVGQVNTEAFF. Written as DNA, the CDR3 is TGTGCCAGCAGCTTAGTGGGACAAGTGAACACTGAAGCTTTCTTT.